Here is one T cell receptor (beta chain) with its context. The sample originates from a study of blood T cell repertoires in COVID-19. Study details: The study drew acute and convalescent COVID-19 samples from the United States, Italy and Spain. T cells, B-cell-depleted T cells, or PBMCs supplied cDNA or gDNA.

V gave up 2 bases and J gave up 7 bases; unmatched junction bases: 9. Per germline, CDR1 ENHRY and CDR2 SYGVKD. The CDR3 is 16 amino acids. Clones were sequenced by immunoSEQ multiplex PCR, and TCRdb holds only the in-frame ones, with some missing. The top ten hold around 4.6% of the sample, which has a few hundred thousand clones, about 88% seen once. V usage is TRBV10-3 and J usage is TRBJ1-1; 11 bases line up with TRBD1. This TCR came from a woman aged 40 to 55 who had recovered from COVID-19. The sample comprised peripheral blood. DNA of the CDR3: TGTGCCATCAGTGAGCGGGGGACAGGGGGACTTCTTGAAGCTTTCTTT. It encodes CAISERGTGGLLEAFF.